This TCR beta chain was retrieved from a study of T-cell reconstitution after alpha-beta-depleted transplantation in children. Overall study findings and caveats: Some patients owed their high day-60 TCRbeta diversity to surviving recipient T cells and thymic progenitors.

Preparation of the TCRbeta library was carried out with unique molecular identifiers. TCRdb redid the calling of the PCR reads with MiXCR, one entry per CDR3 protein. The profile shows about 290,000 distinct CDR3 sequences, 10% of them singletons. This clonotype was seen ten or more times. Its antigen is unknown. The V gene's germline CDR1 is DFQATT and CDR2 SNEGSKA (reference sequence). The CDR3 is 16 residues long. Trimming removed 0 bases from V and 4 bases from J; junction bases left unmatched: 9. V and J are TRBV20-1 and TRBJ2-1, with 7 bases aligning to TRBD2. This specimen was PBMCs, taken before TCRalphabeta/CD19-depleted stem cell transplant. This TCR was recovered from a boy younger than two with acute myeloid leukemia, due to receive a stem cell transplant. The CDR3 region has the DNA TGCAGTGCTAGAGATCTAACGGGAGGAAGATACAATGAGCAGTTCTTC. This sequence encodes CSARDLTGGRYNEQFF.